This T cell receptor (beta chain) was profiled in a study of shared clonotypes between healthy human individuals. Study-wide results and limits: The study found about 5.1% of naive CD4 clonotypes shared across a few donors.

Comments on this clone: Its specificity is unknown.

The method was immunoSEQ multiplex PCR; TCRdb's version includes in-frame clones alone and lacks a portion of them. The profile shows about 2.4 million clones, approximately 92% of them singletons. Only Caucasian adults living in Nashville, Tennessee served as donors. With 5 bases clipped from V and 6 bases from J, the junction kept 6 bases outside the gene matches. The CDR3 has 14 residues. Germline CDR1 is SEHNR and CDR2 is FQNEAQ (reference sequence). This TCR came from a man between 18 and 29 years old in good health. The sample taken for sequencing was naive CD4+ T cells sorted from blood. Subset defined: CD45RA+ positively selected. V is TRBV7-9 and J is TRBJ1-2, with 10 positions matching TRBD1. The CDR3 coding sequence is TGTGCCAGCAGCCGACAGGGGGCAATCAATGGCTACACCTTC. The encoded protein is CASSRQGAINGYTF.